The present TCR beta chain was sequenced within a study of vaccination effects on CD4 cells after COVID-19. Viral peptide pools were used in the ViraFEST assay to expand antigen-specific CD4+ T cells, and sequencing came afterward. Culturing for approximately 10 days preceded CD4+ T cell isolation. Participants were vaccinated with two doses of either the BNT162b2 or mRNA-1273 vaccine. A half-medium replacement with IL-2 medium was carried out on days 3 and 7. This CDR3 spans 14 amino acids. From germline, CDR1 is KGHSY and CDR2 FQNENV. Trimming took off 1 base at V and 5 bases at J, with 11 bases between the two ends. About this clone itself: Its target is unknown.

Sequencing was performed with immunoSEQ multiplex PCR; in TCRdb, only in-frame clones are kept and a portion is missing. The sample contains approximately 74,000 clones, 60% to 85% of which appear only once. The J gene is TRBJ1-1, the V gene TRBV16, with D unresolved. The sample was CD4+ T cells from PBMCs cultured with HCoV-OC43 spike peptides, taken after COVID-19 vaccination. This sample's subset: HCoV-OC43 spike overlapping peptide pool stimulation. The sequence came from a human donor who received a COVID-19 vaccine. The CDR3 protein is CASSQFLGATEAFF. DNA for the CDR3: TGTGCCAGCAGCCAATTCTTGGGTGCGACTGAAGCTTTCTTT.